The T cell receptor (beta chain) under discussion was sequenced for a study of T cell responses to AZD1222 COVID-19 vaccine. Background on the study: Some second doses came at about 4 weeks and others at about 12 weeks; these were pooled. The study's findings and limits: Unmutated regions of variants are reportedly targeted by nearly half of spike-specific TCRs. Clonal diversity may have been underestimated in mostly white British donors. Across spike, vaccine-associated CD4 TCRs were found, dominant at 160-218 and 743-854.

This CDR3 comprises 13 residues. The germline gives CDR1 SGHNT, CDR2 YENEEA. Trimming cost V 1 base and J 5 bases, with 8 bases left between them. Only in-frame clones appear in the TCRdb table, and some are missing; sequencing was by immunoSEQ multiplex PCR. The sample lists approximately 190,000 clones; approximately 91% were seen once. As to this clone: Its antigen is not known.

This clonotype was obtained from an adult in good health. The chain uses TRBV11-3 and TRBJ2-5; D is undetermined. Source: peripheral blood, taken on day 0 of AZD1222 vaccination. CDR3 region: CASSLGPRETQYF. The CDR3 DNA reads TGTGCCAGCAGCTTAGGACCTCGTGAGACCCAGTACTTC.